This TCR beta chain was sequenced for a study of T cells in Graves' hyperthyroidism and ophthalmopathy. Overall study: Before treatment of any kind, peripheral blood was taken at initial diagnosis. Broader study findings: The blood repertoire included most of the expanded thyroid clonotypes above 0.001.

In this sample, this clonotype turned up many times. Its antigen is unidentified. When ophthalmopathy did not progress within 18 months, Graves' hyperthyroidism was considered stable. Amplified regions were TCR beta CDR3 sequences from RNA transcripts. The study used the HTBI primer set for a first-round RT-PCR of the TCR CDR3. TCRdb re-called the multiplex PCR reads through MiXCR, storing one row per CDR3 protein. This sample has 470,000 or so distinct CDR3 sequences, with around 20% found just once. This receptor was obtained from a young man with Graves' hyperthyroidism. The sample was blood.

The CDR3 protein is CASSGWADTQYF. CDR3 coding DNA: TGTGCCAGCAGTGGGTGGGCAGATACGCAGTATTTT. The V gene is TRBV28, the J gene TRBJ2-3; no reliable D call. The CDR3 is 12 residues long. V lost 5 bases and J lost 4, with 7 bases in between. From germline, CDR1 is MDHEN and CDR2 SYDVKM.